This T cell receptor (beta chain) is drawn from a study of blood T cell repertoires in COVID-19. For the study at large: Some COVID-19 samples were acute and others convalescent; all came from the United States, Italy and Spain. PBMCs, B-cell-depleted T cells, or T cells provided the cDNA or gDNA that made up the material.

Under the authors' procedure: Amplification of reference gene primers was used by the study to estimate nucleated cell counts. The data were produced by immunoSEQ multiplex PCR, yet TCRdb's version contains in-frame clones alone and is incomplete. Clonal size and the V and J genes are those of that table, whereas D and trimming came from the DNA. The profile shows more than 80,000 clones, approximately 88% of them singletons. V lost 4 bases, J lost 2 bases, and 5 bases stayed unmatched. The CDR3 is 15 residues long. In germline, CDR1 is SQVTM, CDR2 ANQGSEA. Sequencing was carried out using peripheral blood. This chain links TRBV29-1 with TRBJ2-3; 11 bases line up with TRBD2. The TCR originated in a woman older than 75 with active or convalescent COVID-19. The chain's CDR3 is CSVAASGGNTDTQYF. The CDR3 DNA sequence: TGCAGCGTTGCAGCTAGCGGGGGGAACACAGATACGCAGTATTTT.